One T cell receptor beta chain is described in this entry. What it binds is not known. This specimen comes from a study of T cells in tuberculosis. For the study at large: CD1B tetramers identified T cells specific for mycobacterial lipid GMM.

Clones were read by immunoSEQ multiplex PCR, and TCRdb kept only the in-frame ones, dropping some. The sample includes around 33,000 clones, under 95% of them seen just once. The CDR3 consists of 16 residues. Germline loops: CDR1 SEHNR, CDR2 FQNEAQ (reference sequence). V lost 1 base and J lost 0; bases outside the gene matches: 6. The study's findings and limits: Using the GMM-specific repertoire gave around 88% accuracy versus about 70% with motifs. Samples were chosen by availability of cryopreserved specimens.

Time point defined: new active TB diagnosis, blood taken before or within 7 days of starting treatment. Sequenced material: PBMCs, taken at tuberculosis diagnosis. The TCR sequence derives from an adult with tuberculosis. Some clones in this sample may be carry-over from other donors' samples. The J gene is TRBJ2-7, the V gene TRBV7-9; 7 bases agree with TRBD2. The CDR3 spells CASSLESWTSSYEQYF. The DNA of the CDR3 is TGTGCCAGCAGCTTAGAATCTTGGACTAGCTCCTACGAGCAGTACTTC.